This entry features one TCR beta chain sequence. This specimen comes from a study of blood T cell repertoires in COVID-19. The overall study: T cells, B-cell-depleted T cells, or PBMCs provided the cDNA or gDNA that served as material.

Across about two dozen US areas, participants ranged in age from roughly 18 to 95 years. Each recovered donor of Cohort 3 presented with two negative PCRs, clearance, or symptom resolution. Authors' methods: Estimated nucleated cell counts came from reference gene primer amplification. Clones were read by immunoSEQ multiplex PCR, and TCRdb kept only the in-frame ones, dropping some. V, J and clone size are taken as reported in that table, and D and trimming were inferred from the DNA itself. The sample holds 330,000 or so clones, less than 90% seen once. After removal of 5 bases from V and 4 bases from J, the junction contained 3 bases not matched to a gene. This CDR3 comprises 15 residues. CDR1 KGHDR and CDR2 SFDVKD come from the germline V gene.

The sample comprised PBMCs or T cells enriched from blood (not recorded which). The chain links TRBV24-1 to TRBJ2-6, with TRBD1 matching over 8 bases. This clonotype originated in a woman aged 30 to 39 who had recovered from COVID-19. The CDR3 region is CATSVQGDGANVLTF. In nucleotides, the CDR3 is TGTGCCACCAGTGTACAGGGGGACGGGGCCAACGTCCTGACTTTC.